Sequencing of this TCR beta chain was carried out in a study of blood T cell repertoires in COVID-19. At the level of the study: The analysed material was cDNA or gDNA that came from T cells, B-cell-depleted T cells, or PBMCs.

Clones were read by immunoSEQ multiplex PCR, and TCRdb kept only the in-frame ones, dropping some. This sample has roughly 220,000 clones, with roughly 81% found just once. The CDR3 totals 13 residues. The V call is TRBV21-1, the J call TRBJ2-1; TRBD2, as called in the table, went unchecked against the DNA. TRBV21-1 is a pseudogene. This TCR came from a middle-aged man who had recovered from COVID-19. Source material: peripheral blood. The chain's CDR3 is CAEGRVGGDEQFF. CDR3 DNA sequence: TGTGCCGAAGGCAGGGTGGGAGGGGATGAGCAGTTCTTC.